This T cell receptor (beta chain) is drawn from a study of human T cells and chemical hapten exposure. Overall study: The patient population, which was mostly female, had alopecia areata, totalis or universalis. Small differences in pooled library volume mainly drove the variation in TCR yields per sample.

Unique molecular identifiers were attached to individual cDNA molecules during library preparation. MiXCR, applied by TCRdb to the RACE reads, yields one record per CDR3 protein. In the table there are some 400,000 distinct CDR3 sequences, approximately 5.1% of which are singletons. CDR3 size: 13 residues. CDR1 and CDR2 from the germline V gene are SGHDN and FVKESK. V lost 1 base and J lost 8, with 6 bases in between. The time point was: pre-sensitization, week 0. Treatment noted: therapeutic diphenylcyclopropenone sensitization with weekly scalp DPC. Ten or more counts support this clonotype. The antigen remains unidentified. Study conclusions and caveats: Patch test score showed a positive correlation with PT1 expanded TCR counts.

The gene calls are TRBV14 and TRBJ1-6; D is undetermined. The sequence was collected from a woman in her forties or fifties with alopecia areata. Some clones in this sample may be carry-over from other donors' samples. The sequences come from whole blood, collected in connection with sensitization to the hapten diphenylcyclopropenone (DPC). CDR3 sequence (DNA): TGTGCCAGCAGCCAAGCCATGTATTCACCCCTCCACTTT. Protein: CASSQAMYSPLHF.